This T cell receptor (beta chain) was sequenced during a study of vaccination and CD4 T cells after COVID-19. Background on the study: Convalescent cases comprised eight to ten mild and one severe, all SARS-CoV-2 positive by nasal swab PCR. Stimulation used overlapping spike peptides from SARS-CoV-2, HCoV-NL63, HCoV-OC43 and HCoV-229E.

About this clonotype: Its target is not known.

Noted treatment: approximately nine-day PBMC culture with coronavirus spike peptide pools or control peptides (ViraFEST assay). Trimming took 4 bases from V and 8 from J; bases not matched to a gene: 9. This CDR3 is 14 amino acids long. CDR1 and CDR2 (germline): MNHEY, SMNVEV (reference sequence). The Oncomine TCR Beta short-read assay was applied to DNA of cultured CD4+ T cells. Using its own MiXCR run on the PCR reads, TCRdb lists one record per CDR3 protein. Of around 12,000 distinct CDR3 sequences listed, less than 85% are singletons. This TCR was recovered from a human donor who had recovered from COVID-19. Sequenced sample: CD4+ T cells from blood, cultured in vitro. The rearrangement uses TRBV27 and TRBJ1-2; the match to TRBD1 covers 8 bases. The CDR3 sequence: CASSSQGQVRGYTF. In DNA, the CDR3 is TGTGCCAGCAGTTCCCAGGGACAGGTGAGAGGCTACACCTTC.